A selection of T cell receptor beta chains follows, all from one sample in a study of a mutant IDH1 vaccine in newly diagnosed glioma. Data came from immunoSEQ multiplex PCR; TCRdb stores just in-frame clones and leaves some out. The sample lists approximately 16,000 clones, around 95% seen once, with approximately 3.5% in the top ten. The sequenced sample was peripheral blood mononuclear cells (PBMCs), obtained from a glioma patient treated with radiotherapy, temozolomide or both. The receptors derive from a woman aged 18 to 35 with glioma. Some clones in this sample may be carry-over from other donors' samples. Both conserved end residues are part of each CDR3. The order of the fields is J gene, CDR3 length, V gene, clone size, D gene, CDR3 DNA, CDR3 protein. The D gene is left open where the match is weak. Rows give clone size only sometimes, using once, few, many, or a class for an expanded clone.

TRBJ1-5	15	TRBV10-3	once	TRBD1	TGTGCCATCAGTGAGCGTCCAGGGGGCAAACAGCCCCAGCATTTT	CAISERPGGKQPQHF
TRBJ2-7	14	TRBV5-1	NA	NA	TGCGCCAGCAGCTTGGGGCCCATCTCCTACGAGCAGTACTTC	CASSLGPISYEQYF
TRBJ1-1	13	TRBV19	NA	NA	TGTGCCAGTAGTACCGGTTGGAACACTGAAGCTTTCTTT	CASSTGWNTEAFF
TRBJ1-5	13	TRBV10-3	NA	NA	TGTGCCATCAGTGAACAGACAAATCAGCCCCAGCATTTT	CAISEQTNQPQHF
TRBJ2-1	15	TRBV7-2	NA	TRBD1	TGTGCCAGCAGCCGGGACAGAAACAAGCACAATGAGCAGTTCTTC	CASSRDRNKHNEQFF
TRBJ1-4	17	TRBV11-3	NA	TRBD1	TGTGCCAGCAGCTTAGGCCTTGGGACAGGGGGCAATGAAAAACTGTTTTTT	CASSLGLGTGGNEKLFF
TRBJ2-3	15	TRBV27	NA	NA	TGTGCCAGCAGTCGCCTTTTTGGGTGGACAGATACGCAGTATTTT	CASSRLFGWTDTQYF
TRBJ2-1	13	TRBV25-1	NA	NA	TGTGCCAGCAGTGAATTCTATTACAATGAGCAGTTCTTC	CASSEFYYNEQFF
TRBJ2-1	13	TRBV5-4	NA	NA	TGTGCCAGCAGACGGTGGGGAGACAATGAGCAGTTCTTC	CASRRWGDNEQFF
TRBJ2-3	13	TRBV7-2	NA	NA	TGTGCCAGCAGGGGGCGCTCCCTGGATACGCAGTATTTT	CASRGRSLDTQYF